Given below is one TCR beta chain in context. No antigen is known for it. Profiled with immunoSEQ multiplex PCR; TCRdb holds only in-frame clones, not every one. The repertoire consists of 81,000 or so clones, with 90% to 95% occurring once and the leading ten covering around 1.2%. The data belong to a study of graft-versus-host responses after intestinal transplantation. Study at large: Recipients underwent multivisceral, liver-intestinal, or isolated intestinal transplants. Anti-thymocyte globulin induction preceded three to four years of tacrolimus and steroid maintenance in all recipients.

The CDR3 covers 13 residues. Germline V gene data show CDR1 as KGHSH and CDR2 as LQKENI. V lost 2 bases and J 4 bases, leaving 6 bases between the germline ends. General study points: Graft-donor T cell macrochimerism in patients accompanied high graft-versus-host to host-versus-graft clonal ratios in allografts. Ileal or blood samples showed some GvH clones first, and such clones were also found in recipient marrow.

This clonotype was obtained from a human donor who was the organ donor for an intestinal transplant. The sample in question was unstimulated CD8+ T cells sorted from spleen or lymph node cells, obtained before transplant. This sequence joins TRBV18 and TRBJ1-5; D ambiguous. The CDR3 DNA reads as TGTGCCAGCTCACCATCGGGGAATCAGCCCCAGCATTTT. Its translation: CASSPSGNQPQHF.